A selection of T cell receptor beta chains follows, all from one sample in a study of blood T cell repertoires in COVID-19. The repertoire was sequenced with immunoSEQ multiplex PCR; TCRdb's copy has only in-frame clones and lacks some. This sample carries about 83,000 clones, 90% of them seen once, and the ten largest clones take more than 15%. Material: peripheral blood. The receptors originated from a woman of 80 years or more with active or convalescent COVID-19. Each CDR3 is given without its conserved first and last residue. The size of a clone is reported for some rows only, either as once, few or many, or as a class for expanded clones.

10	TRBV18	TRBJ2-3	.	ASSKRVDTQY
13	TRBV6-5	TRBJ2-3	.	ASRASGGLLNTQY
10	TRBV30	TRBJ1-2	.	AWQDRGDGYT
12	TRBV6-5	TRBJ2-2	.	ASSSTGLTGELF
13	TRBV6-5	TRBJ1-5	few	ASRGTGGPGQPQH
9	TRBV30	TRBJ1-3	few	AWSPRDTIY
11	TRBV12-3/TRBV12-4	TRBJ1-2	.	ASSFNRGYGYT
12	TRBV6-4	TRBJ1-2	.	ASSDLRQGGRYT
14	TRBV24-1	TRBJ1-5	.	ATSRGQGPSNQPQH
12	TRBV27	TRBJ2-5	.	ASSLGLAGETQY
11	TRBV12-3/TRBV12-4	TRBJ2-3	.	ASSLTGADTQY